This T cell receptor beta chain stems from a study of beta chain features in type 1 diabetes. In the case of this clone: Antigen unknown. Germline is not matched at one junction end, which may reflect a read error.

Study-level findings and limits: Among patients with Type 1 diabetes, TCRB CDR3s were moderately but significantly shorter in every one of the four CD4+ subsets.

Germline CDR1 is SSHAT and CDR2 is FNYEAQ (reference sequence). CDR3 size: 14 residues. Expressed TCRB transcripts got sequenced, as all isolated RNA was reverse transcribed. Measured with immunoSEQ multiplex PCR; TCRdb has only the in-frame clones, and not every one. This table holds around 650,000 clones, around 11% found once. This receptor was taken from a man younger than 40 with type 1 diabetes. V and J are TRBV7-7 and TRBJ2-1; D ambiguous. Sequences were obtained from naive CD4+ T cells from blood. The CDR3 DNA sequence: TGTGCTAGCAGCTCCTCACTCTCCTACAATGAGCAGTTCTTC. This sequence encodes CASSSSLSYNEQFF.